This T cell receptor (beta chain) is drawn from a study of metastatic and nonmetastatic thyroid tumors. This clone was found a few times. V gave up 7 bases and J gave up 0 bases; unmatched junction bases: 7. Per the germline V gene, CDR1 is SGHAT and CDR2 is FQNNGV. The CDR3 extends over 16 amino acids. Not a single patient had been given any form of treatment at any point before undergoing thyroid surgery. With MiXCR, TCRdb reprocessed the PCR reads. This table holds about 4,000 clones, about 34% found once. The source material was adjacent normal tissue. This chain links TRBV11-2 with TRBJ2-3, with 10 bases fitting TRBD2. The sequence derives from a female donor with papillary thyroid cancer or a benign thyroid nodule (not recorded which). Some clones in this sample may be carry-over from other donors' samples. The CDR3 loop is CASTDSGRLSTDTQYF. The CDR3, as DNA: TGTGCCAGCACCGATAGCGGGAGGCTGAGCACAGATACGCAGTATTTT. The full variable domain, rest sourced from reference TRBV11-2 and TRBJ2-3, is EAGVAQSPRYKIIEKRQSVAFWCNPISGHATLYWYQQILGQGPKLLIQFQNNGVVDDSQLPKDRFSAERLKGVDSTLKIQPAKLEDSAVYLCASTDSGRLSTDTQYFGPGTRLTVL.